Included here is one T cell receptor (beta chain) sequence, with context. Germline-derived CDR1 and CDR2 are SGHDT and YYEEEE. This CDR3 has 12 amino acids. V was shortened by 4 bases and J by 10 bases, with 12 bases between the two germline ends. Original processing notes: Cell counts per sample came from amplifying reference gene primers. Sequenced by immunoSEQ multiplex PCR; TCRdb stores in-frame clones only, minus some. V and J calls and clone size are copied from that table; D and trimming were computed from the DNA. The table includes about 230,000 clones, around four fifths detected once. These data come from a study of blood T cell repertoires in COVID-19. Study context: Researchers got acute and convalescent COVID-19 samples from the United States, Italy and Spain. The analysed material was cDNA or gDNA that came from T cells, B-cell-depleted T cells, or PBMCs.

The sequenced material came from peripheral blood. The V and J genes are TRBV5-6 and TRBJ2-1; D perhaps matches TRBD2 (6 bases). The TCR comes from an elderly man with acute or convalescent COVID-19. DNA of the CDR3: TGTGCCAGCAGCCGGAGCGGGCGAGAGCAGTTCTTC. This codes for CASSRSGREQFF.